The sample holds a few counts of the clone carrying this T cell receptor beta chain. Its target is not known. The Oncomine TCR Beta short-read assay was what sequenced the DNA obtained from cultured CD4+ T cells. One entry per CDR3 protein, called by TCRdb with MiXCR from the PCR reads. The repertoire holds about 15,000 distinct CDR3 sequences, with over 55% as singletons. The source of the sample is a study of vaccination and CD4 T cells after COVID-19. The wider study: Convalescent donors: six male, four female; seven Caucasian, two Asian, one multiracial, two Hispanic.

CDR1 and CDR2 (germline): DFQATT, SNEGSKA (reference sequence). This CDR3 contains 13 residues. Trimming pared 6 bases from V and 4 bases from J, leaving 13 bases between. The treatment was: approximately nine-day PBMC culture with coronavirus spike peptide pools or control peptides (ViraFEST assay). This chain links TRBV20-1 with TRBJ1-5; D not certain. This TCR came from a human donor who had recovered from COVID-19. The material sequenced was CD4+ T cells from blood, cultured in vitro. The CDR3 DNA follows: TGCAGTGCCCAAGAGGTAGGAAATCAGCCCCAGCATTTT. It codes for CSAQEVGNQPQHF.